These 22 T cell receptor beta chains were sequenced from one sample in a study of human T cells and chemical hapten exposure. TCRdb re-derived calls from the RACE reads in MiXCR, one entry per CDR3 protein. The sample has 100,000 to 150,000 distinct CDR3 sequences; 10% to 12% are singletons. Time point of the sample: patch test 3, about 24 weeks after DPC sensitization. The treatment denotes: therapeutic diphenylcyclopropenone sensitization with weekly scalp DPC. The sequencing used whole blood, collected in connection with sensitization to the hapten diphenylcyclopropenone (DPC). The receptor source for this set is a woman aged 45-65 years with alopecia areata. Some clones in this sample may be carry-over from other donors' samples.

The chain employs TRBV28 and TRBJ2-5, with 7 bases aligning to TRBD1. The V gene's germline CDR1 is MDHEN and CDR2 SYDVKM. The CDR3 extends over 16 amino acids. V shed 6 bases and J 5 bases; nucleotides not matched to a gene: 15. The DNA of the CDR3 is TGTGCCAGCAGCCCTCCAACCCGACAGGGATGGGAGACCCAGTACTTC. This sequence encodes CASSPPTRQGWETQYF.

In this sample, this clonotype turned up a few times. V is TRBV28 and J is TRBJ2-7; TRBD2 matches at 7 bases. Germline V CDR1 and CDR2: MDHEN, SYDVKM. The CDR3 covers 13 residues. V lost 3 bases and J lost 4; bases outside the gene matches: 3. CDR3 in DNA: TGTGCCAGCAGTTTGCCTAGCGGTTACGAGCAGTACTTC. It translates to CASSLPSGYEQYF.

The chain links TRBV29-1 to TRBJ2-3; 11 bases match TRBD2. Germline CDR1 and CDR2: SQVTM and ANQGSEA. J gave up 4 bases and V 6 bases, and 6 bases lay outside the gene matches. This CDR3 has 14 amino acids. The CDR3 region is CSVGLAGGPDTQYF. DNA of the CDR3: TGCAGCGTGGGCTTAGCGGGAGGGCCAGATACGCAGTATTTT.

This clonotype has a single count. The V gene is TRBV19, the J gene TRBJ1-5; D is possibly TRBD1 (5 bases). V lost 4 bases, J lost 0 bases, and 13 bases lay in between. This CDR3 spans 16 amino acids. From germline, CDR1 is LNHDA and CDR2 SQIVND (reference sequence). CDR3 protein: CASSTLDSYSNQPQHF. The CDR3 DNA is TGTGCCAGTAGTACCCTCGACAGTTATAGCAATCAGCCCCAGCATTTT.

There are many counts of this clonotype. The chain combines TRBV12-3 or TRBV12-4 with TRBJ2-3, with D uncertain. V was cut by 6 bases and J by 6 bases, with 7 bases left in between. The CDR3 length is 11 residues. CDR3 nucleotide sequence: TGTGCCAGCAGAACAACCGATACGCAGTATTTT. Its protein is CASRTTDTQYF.

There are a few counts of this clonotype. The chain uses TRBV12-3 or TRBV12-4 and TRBJ2-7; 11 positions agree with TRBD1. The CDR3 spans 14 residues. The V and J ends lost 4 bases and 4 bases, in that order; junction bases with no gene match: 3. The CDR3 loop is CASSSGQGAYEQYF. The DNA for the CDR3 is TGTGCCAGCAGTTCCGGACAGGGGGCGTACGAGCAGTACTTC.

This clonotype was detected a few times. V usage is TRBV5-1 and J usage is TRBJ2-3; D ambiguous. With 5 bases removed from V and 5 bases from J, the gap between germline ends came to 15 bases. Germline CDR1 SGHRS, CDR2 YFSETQ. This CDR3 is 14 amino acids long. The CDR3 sequence: CASRVTVVEDTQYF. CDR3 nucleotides: TGCGCCAGCAGGGTTACCGTTGTTGAAGATACGCAGTATTTT.

The chain recombines TRBV4-2 with TRBJ1-1, with a possible D match to TRBD1 (6 bases). Trimming removed 0 bases at V and 4 bases at J, with 12 bases between. This CDR3 has 15 residues. The germline gives CDR1 LGHNA, CDR2 YNFKEQ. The CDR3 bases are TGTGCCAGCAGCCAAGATATCGGGGGGGCCACTGAAGCTTTCTTT. It translates to CASSQDIGGATEAFF.

This clonotype was seen ten or more times. The chain is built from TRBV18 and TRBJ2-6; 9 bases fit TRBD1. CDR3 length: 16 residues. Germline V gene sequence: CDR1 KGHSH, CDR2 LQKENI. Trimming cost V 9 bases and J 0 bases; bases outside gene matches: 6. The CDR3 coding sequence is TGTGCCAGTGCCGGGACAGGGAGCTCTGGGGCCAACGTCCTGACTTTC. Translated: CASAGTGSSGANVLTF. Looking up the rest from reference TRBV18 and TRBJ2-6 gives the full variable domain: NAGVMQNPRHLVRRRGQEARLRCSPMKGHSHVYWYRQLPEEGLKFMVYLQKENIIDESGMPKERFSAEFPKEGPSILRIQQVVRGDSAAYFCASAGTGSSGANVLTFGAGSRLTVL.

The chain combines TRBV5-1 with TRBJ2-3; the D gene is possibly TRBD2 (6 bases). The ends were cut back, 5 bases at V and 0 bases at J, with 10 bases in the middle. The germline V gene has CDR1 SGHRS and CDR2 YFSETQ. The CDR3 has 14 residues. The CDR3 protein is CASSPGTSTDTQYF. CDR3 bases: TGCGCCAGCAGTCCCGGGACTAGCACAGATACGCAGTATTTT.

This sequence joins TRBV7-2 and TRBJ2-5; 7 bases agree with TRBD1. The germline gives CDR1 SGHTA, CDR2 FQGNSA. V lost 5 bases, J lost 5 bases, and 11 bases stayed unmatched. The CDR3 consists of 15 residues. CDR3 sequence reads: CASSPQGEGPETQYF. In nucleotides, the CDR3 is TGTGCCAGCAGCCCCCAGGGGGAAGGGCCGGAGACCCAGTACTTC.

This clonotype was recorded at least ten times. This chain links TRBV29-1 with TRBJ2-1, with 11 bases identical to TRBD2. The trim removed 6 bases at V and 5 bases at J, leaving 6 bases unmatched. This CDR3 comprises 14 residues. The V gene's germline CDR1 is SQVTM and CDR2 ANQGSEA. The CDR3 reads CSVLTSGVNNEQFF. DNA of the CDR3: TGCAGCGTCTTGACTAGCGGGGTGAACAATGAGCAGTTCTTC.

The chain carries TRBV6-6 and TRBJ2-3; D is undetermined. V lost 2 bases and J 2 bases, leaving 8 bases between the germline ends. CDR1 MNHNY and CDR2 SVGAGI come from the germline V gene (reference sequence). This CDR3 has 14 amino acids. CDR3 in DNA: TGTGCCAGCAGTTACGGGGTTAACACAGATACGCAGTATTTT. Protein product: CASSYGVNTDTQYF.

This clonotype was seen a few times. The rearrangement joins TRBV3-1 to TRBJ1-6; tentatively, D is TRBD1 (5 bases). The CDR3 runs to 14 residues. V shed 6 bases and J shed 6 bases, with 12 bases lying between them. Germline V gene sequence: CDR1 LGHDT, CDR2 YNNKEL (reference sequence). CDR3 in DNA: TGTGCCAGCAGAGGCGGGGACGGTAATTCACCCCTCCACTTT. Residues: CASRGGDGNSPLHF.

This chain connects TRBV3-1 to TRBJ2-7; 13 nucleotides line up with TRBD2. The junction had 2 bases not matched to a gene; V was cut back by 6 bases and J by 6 bases. This CDR3 region has 13 residues. The germline CDR1 and CDR2 sequences are LGHDT and YNNKEL (reference sequence). The CDR3 sequence is CASRTSGGSEQYF. The CDR3 nucleotides read TGTGCCAGCAGGACTAGCGGGGGGTCCGAGCAGTACTTC.

This chain uses TRBV7-9 with TRBJ2-5; TRBD1 might be the D (5 bases). Trimming shortened V by 4 bases and J by 1 base, and 10 bases separated the two germline ends. Germline CDR1 and CDR2: SEHNR and FQNEAQ (reference sequence). The CDR3 sequence is 14 residues long. CDR3 DNA sequence: TGTGCCAGCAGCTGGACACAGGCCCAAGAGACCCAGTACTTC. This encodes CASSWTQAQETQYF.

The J gene is TRBJ1-4, the V gene TRBV7-2; D unclear. V gave up 6 bases and J gave up 6 bases, with 17 bases separating them. This CDR3 has 15 residues. The germline V gene has CDR1 SGHTA and CDR2 FQGNSA. The CDR3 reads CASSLLRGGYEKLFF. The CDR3 nucleotides read TGTGCCAGCAGTCTCCTGAGAGGAGGATATGAAAAACTGTTTTTT.

This clonotype was observed a handful of times. V gene TRBV29-1 combines with J gene TRBJ2-3; 9 positions match TRBD1. Trimming removed 7 bases from V and 3 bases from J; junction bases left unmatched: 8. CDR3 length: 14 amino acids. Germline V gene sequence: CDR1 SQVTM, CDR2 ANQGSEA. Here the CDR3 reads CSAGDRVVTDTQYF. CDR3 nucleotides: TGCAGCGCCGGGGACAGGGTCGTTACAGATACGCAGTATTTT.

The J gene is TRBJ1-2, the V gene TRBV5-1; the match to TRBD1 covers 7 bases. The CDR3 has 16 amino acids. From germline, CDR1 is SGHRS and CDR2 YFSETQ. J gave up 4 bases and V 4 bases, and 13 bases lay outside the gene matches. CDR3 amino acids: CASSEGQTLRFYGYTF. In nucleotides, the CDR3 is TGCGCCAGCAGCGAGGGACAGACTCTCCGATTCTATGGCTACACCTTC.

The gene calls are TRBV20-1 and TRBJ2-3; D may be TRBD2 (6 bases). The CDR3 loop spans 15 amino acids. CDR1 is DFQATT and CDR2 is SNEGSKA in the germline V gene (reference sequence). V lost 6 bases and J lost 6, with 22 bases in between. Written as DNA, the CDR3 is TGCAGTGCCTCAACCGGGACTCTAATCGGGGATACGCAGTATTTT. Its translation: CSASTGTLIGDTQYF.

V and J are TRBV6-6 and TRBJ2-7, with D possibly TRBD1 on 5 matching bases. Trimming removed 6 bases from V and 3 bases from J, with 12 bases in between. CDR1 and CDR2 from the germline V gene are MNHNY and SVGAGI (reference sequence). This CDR3 is built from 13 residues. The CDR3 coding sequence is TGTGCCAGCAGCACCCTGGGGCACTACGAGCAGTACTTC. Protein product: CASSTLGHYEQYF.

The chain joins TRBV27 to TRBJ1-1; TRBD1 is a possible D gene (5 bases). CDR1 and CDR2 (germline): MNHEY, SMNVEV (reference sequence). Trimming took 5 bases from V and 3 from J, leaving 19 bases between them. This CDR3 has 16 amino acids. CDR3: CASSPGPGPADTEAFF. CDR3 nucleotide sequence: TGTGCCAGCAGTCCGGGGCCGGGCCCGGCGGACACTGAAGCTTTCTTT.